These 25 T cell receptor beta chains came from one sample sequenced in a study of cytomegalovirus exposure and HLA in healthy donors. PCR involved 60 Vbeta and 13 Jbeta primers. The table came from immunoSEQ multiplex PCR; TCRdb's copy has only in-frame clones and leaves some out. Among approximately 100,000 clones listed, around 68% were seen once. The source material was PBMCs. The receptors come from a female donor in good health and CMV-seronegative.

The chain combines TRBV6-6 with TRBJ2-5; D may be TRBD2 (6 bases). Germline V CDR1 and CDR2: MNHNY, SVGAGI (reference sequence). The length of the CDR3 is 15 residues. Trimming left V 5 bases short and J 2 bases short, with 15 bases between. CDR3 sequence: CASSTSAGGQETQYF. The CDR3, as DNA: TGTGCCAGCAGTACCTCCGCTGGGGGGCAAGAGACCCAGTACTTC.

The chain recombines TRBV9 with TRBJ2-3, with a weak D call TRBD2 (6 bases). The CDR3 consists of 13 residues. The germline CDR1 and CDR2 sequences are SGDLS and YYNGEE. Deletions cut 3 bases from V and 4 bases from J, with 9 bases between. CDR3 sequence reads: CASSAGGADTQYF. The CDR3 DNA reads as TGTGCCAGCAGCGCGGGCGGGGCAGATACGCAGTATTTT.

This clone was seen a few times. The CDR3 bases are TGTGCCAGCAGTGGACTAGCGGGGTACAATGAGCAGTTCTTC. Protein product: CASSGLAGYNEQFF. V gene TRBV6-4 combines with J gene TRBJ2-1, with TRBD2 identical over 11 bases. The germline V gene has CDR1 MRHNA and CDR2 SNTAGT. The CDR3 has 14 amino acids. V shed 4 bases, J shed 4 bases, and the junction held 0 bases outside the gene matches.

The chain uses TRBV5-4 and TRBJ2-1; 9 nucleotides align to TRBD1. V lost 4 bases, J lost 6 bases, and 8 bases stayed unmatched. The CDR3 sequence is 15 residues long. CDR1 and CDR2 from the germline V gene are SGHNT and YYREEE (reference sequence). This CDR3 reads CASSPTGGGLNEQFF. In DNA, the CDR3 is TGTGCCAGCAGCCCGACAGGGGGGGGACTCAATGAGCAGTTCTTC.

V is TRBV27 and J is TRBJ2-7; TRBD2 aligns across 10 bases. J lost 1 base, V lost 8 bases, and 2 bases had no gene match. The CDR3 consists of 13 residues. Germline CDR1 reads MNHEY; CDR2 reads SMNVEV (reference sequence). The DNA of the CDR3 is TGTGCCAGCTCTAGCGGGGGATCCTACGAGCAGTACTTC. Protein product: CASSSGGSYEQYF.

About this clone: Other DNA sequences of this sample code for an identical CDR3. CDR3 DNA: TGTGCCAGCTCAGTACAGTCCTACGAGCAGTACTTC. It yields the protein CASSVQSYEQYF. The V call is TRBV18, the J call TRBJ2-7; D gene unclear. Germline values: CDR1 KGHSH, CDR2 LQKENI. The length of the CDR3 is 12 residues. Trimming left V 5 bases short and J 1 base short, with 6 bases between. The complete variable domain, with remaining parts taken from reference TRBV18 and TRBJ2-7, reads NAGVMQNPRHLVRRRGQEARLRCSPMKGHSHVYWYRQLPEEGLKFMVYLQKENIIDESGMPKERFSAEFPKEGPSILRIQQVVRGDSAAYFCASSVQSYEQYFGPGTRLTVT.

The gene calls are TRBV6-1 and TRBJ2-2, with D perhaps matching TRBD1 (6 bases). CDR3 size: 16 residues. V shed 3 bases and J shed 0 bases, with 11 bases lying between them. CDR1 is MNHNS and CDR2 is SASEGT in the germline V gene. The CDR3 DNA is TGTGCCAGCAGTGACCTCAGGGGAGCGAACACCGGGGAGCTGTTTTTT. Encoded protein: CASSDLRGANTGELFF.

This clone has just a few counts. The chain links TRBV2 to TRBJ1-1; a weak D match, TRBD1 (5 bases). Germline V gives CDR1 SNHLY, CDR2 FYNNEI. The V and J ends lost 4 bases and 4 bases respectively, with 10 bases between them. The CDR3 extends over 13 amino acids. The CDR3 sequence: CASSGGLGTEAFF. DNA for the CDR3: TGTGCCAGCAGTGGGGGCCTGGGCACTGAAGCTTTCTTT.

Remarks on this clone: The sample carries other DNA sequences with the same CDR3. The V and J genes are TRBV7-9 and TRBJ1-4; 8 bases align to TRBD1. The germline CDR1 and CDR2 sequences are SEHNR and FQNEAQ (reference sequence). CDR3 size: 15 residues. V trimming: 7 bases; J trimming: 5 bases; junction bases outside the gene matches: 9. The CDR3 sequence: CASTIGQGGNEKLFF. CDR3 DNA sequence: TGTGCCAGCACTATCGGACAGGGAGGGAATGAAAAACTGTTTTTT.

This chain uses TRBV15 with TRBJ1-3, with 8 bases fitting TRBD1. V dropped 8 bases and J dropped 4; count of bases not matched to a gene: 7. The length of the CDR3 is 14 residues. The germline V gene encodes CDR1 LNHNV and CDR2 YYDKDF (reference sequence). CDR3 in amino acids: CATSSGGSGNTIYF. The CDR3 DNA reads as TGTGCCACCTCCTCAGGGGGCTCAGGAAACACCATATATTTT.

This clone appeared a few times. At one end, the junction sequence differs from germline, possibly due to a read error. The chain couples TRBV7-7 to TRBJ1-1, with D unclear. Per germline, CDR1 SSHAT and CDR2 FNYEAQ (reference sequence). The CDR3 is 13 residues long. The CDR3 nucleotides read TGTGCTAGCAGCTTAGGGCAGAACACTGAAGCTTTCTTT. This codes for CASSLGQNTEAFF. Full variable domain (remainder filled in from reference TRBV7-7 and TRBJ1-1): GAGVSQSPRYKVTKRGQDVTLRCDPISSHATLYWYQQALGQGPEFLTYFNYEAQPDKSGLPSDRFSAERPEGSISTLTIQRTEQRDSAMYRCASSLGQNTEAFFGQGTRLTVV.

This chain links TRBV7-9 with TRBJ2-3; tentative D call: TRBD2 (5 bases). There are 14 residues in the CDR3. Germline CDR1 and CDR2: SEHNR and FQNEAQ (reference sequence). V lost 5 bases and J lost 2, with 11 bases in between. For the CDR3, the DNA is TGTGCCAGCAGCCAACTAGAGGTCACAGATACGCAGTATTTT. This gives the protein CASSQLEVTDTQYF.

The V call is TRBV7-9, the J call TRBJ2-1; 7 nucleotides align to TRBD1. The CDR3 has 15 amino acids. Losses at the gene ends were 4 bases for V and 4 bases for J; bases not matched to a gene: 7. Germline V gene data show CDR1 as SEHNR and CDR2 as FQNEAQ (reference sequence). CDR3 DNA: TGTGCCAGCAGCTCGCTCGGGACAGAATACAATGAGCAGTTCTTC. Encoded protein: CASSSLGTEYNEQFF.

The CDR3 spells CASSLGGGAGNEQFF. The DNA for the CDR3 is TGTGCCAGCAGCTTAGGGGGAGGGGCGGGCAATGAGCAGTTCTTC. This chain links TRBV7-3 with TRBJ2-1; 7 bases map to TRBD2. The CDR3 is 15 residues long. Germline V gene sequence: CDR1 SGHTA, CDR2 FQGTGA. Trimming cost V 2 bases and J 6 bases; bases outside gene matches: 7.

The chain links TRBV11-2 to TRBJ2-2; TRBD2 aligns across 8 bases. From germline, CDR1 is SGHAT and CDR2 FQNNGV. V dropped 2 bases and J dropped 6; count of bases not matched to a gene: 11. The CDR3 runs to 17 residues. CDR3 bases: TGTGCCAGCAGCTTATTCCGACCGGGACTAGTGGCCGGGGAGCTGTTTTTT. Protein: CASSLFRPGLVAGELFF.

CDR3: CASTRGSANEKLFF. Here the CDR3 DNA reads TGCGCCAGCACTAGGGGGTCGGCTAATGAAAAACTGTTTTTT. V is TRBV10-1 and J is TRBJ1-4; possible D gene TRBD1, 6 bases. Deletions cut 7 bases from V and 3 bases from J, with 12 bases between. This CDR3 spans 14 amino acids. Germline V gene lookup returns CDR1 WNHNN and CDR2 SYGVQD (reference sequence).

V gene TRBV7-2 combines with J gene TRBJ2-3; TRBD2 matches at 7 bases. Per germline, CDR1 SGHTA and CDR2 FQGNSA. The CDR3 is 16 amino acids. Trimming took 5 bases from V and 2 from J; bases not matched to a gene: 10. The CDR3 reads CASSVLAGGFTDTQYF. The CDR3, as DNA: TGTGCCAGCAGCGTATTAGCGGGCGGGTTCACAGATACGCAGTATTTT.

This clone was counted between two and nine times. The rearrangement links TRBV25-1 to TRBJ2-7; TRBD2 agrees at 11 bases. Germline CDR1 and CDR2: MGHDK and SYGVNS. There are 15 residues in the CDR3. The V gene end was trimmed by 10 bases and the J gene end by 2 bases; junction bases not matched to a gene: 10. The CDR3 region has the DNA TGTGCCACCGAGCTATCTAGCGGGAGGCCCTACGAGCAGTACTTC. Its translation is CATELSSGRPYEQYF.

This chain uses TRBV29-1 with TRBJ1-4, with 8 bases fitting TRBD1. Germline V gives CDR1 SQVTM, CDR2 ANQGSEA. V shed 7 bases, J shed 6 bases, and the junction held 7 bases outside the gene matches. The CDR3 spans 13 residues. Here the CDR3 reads CSAGQGADEKLFF. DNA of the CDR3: TGCAGCGCCGGACAGGGTGCTGATGAAAAACTGTTTTTT.

Written as DNA, the CDR3 is TGTGCCAGCAGTCTTCGGACTAGCGGGAGGGTAGATGAGCAGTTCTTC. This sequence encodes CASSLRTSGRVDEQFF. The genes are TRBV11-3 and TRBJ2-1; 15 bases match TRBD2. V was pared by 6 bases and J by 8 bases, with 8 bases of the junction left unmatched. The CDR3 has 16 residues. CDR1 and CDR2 (germline): SGHNT, YENEEA.

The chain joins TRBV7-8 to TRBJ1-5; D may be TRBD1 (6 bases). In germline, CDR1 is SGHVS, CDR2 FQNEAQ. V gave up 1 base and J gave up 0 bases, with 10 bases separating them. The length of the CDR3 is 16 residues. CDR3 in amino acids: CASSLERGFSNQPQHF. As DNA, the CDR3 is TGTGCCAGCAGCTTAGAGAGGGGGTTTAGCAATCAGCCCCAGCATTTT.

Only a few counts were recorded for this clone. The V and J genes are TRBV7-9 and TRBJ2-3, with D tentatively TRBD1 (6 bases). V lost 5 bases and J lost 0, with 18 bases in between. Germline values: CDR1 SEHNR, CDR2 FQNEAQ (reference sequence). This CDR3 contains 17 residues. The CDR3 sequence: CASSPWGQTDSTDTQYF. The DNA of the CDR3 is TGTGCCAGCAGCCCGTGGGGGCAGACAGACAGCACAGATACGCAGTATTTT.

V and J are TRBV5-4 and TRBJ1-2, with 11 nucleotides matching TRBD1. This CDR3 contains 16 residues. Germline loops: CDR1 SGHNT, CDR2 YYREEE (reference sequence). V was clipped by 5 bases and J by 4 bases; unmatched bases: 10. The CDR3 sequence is CASRRGQGAVSYGYTF. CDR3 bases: TGTGCCAGCAGGAGAGGACAGGGGGCGGTTAGCTATGGCTACACCTTC.

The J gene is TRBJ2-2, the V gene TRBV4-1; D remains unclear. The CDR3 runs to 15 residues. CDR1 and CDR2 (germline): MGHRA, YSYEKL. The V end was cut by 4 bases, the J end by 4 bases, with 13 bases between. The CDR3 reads CASSLTETITGELFF. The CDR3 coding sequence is TGCGCCAGCAGCCTAACGGAGACCATCACCGGGGAGCTGTTTTTT.

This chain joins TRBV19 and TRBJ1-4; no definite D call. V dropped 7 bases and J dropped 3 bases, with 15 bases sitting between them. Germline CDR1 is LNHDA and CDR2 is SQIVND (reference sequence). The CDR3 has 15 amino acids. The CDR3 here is CASTSRSGANEKLFF. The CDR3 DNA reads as TGTGCCAGTACTTCACGGTCCGGAGCTAATGAAAAACTGTTTTTT.